The sequence of this TCR beta chain was determined in a study of shared clonotypes between healthy human individuals. Whole-study context: Aged between 18 and 49, the donors were a couple of women and a few men.

Researchers divided each subset's genomic DNA evenly across several immunoSEQ plates. Only in-frame clones appear in the TCRdb table, and some are missing; sequencing was by immunoSEQ multiplex PCR. The profile covers a few million clones, with about nine tenths appearing a single time and around 0.4% taken by the ten largest. Comments on this clone: Its matching antigen is unknown.

Study observations and caveats: Generally, naive subsets came out with larger estimated richness than memory subsets.

It was into CD45RA+ naive and CD45RA-negative memory subsets that the CD4+ cells were split. The sequence was collected from a man younger than 35 in good health. Some clones in this sample may be carry-over from other donors' samples. Sequencing used naive CD4+ T cells from PBMCs. The subset was: CD45RA+ positively selected.

Here the CDR3 DNA reads TGTGCCAGCAGTTACTCCGGGACTGCAGACAATGAGCAGTTCTTC. This gives the protein CASSYSGTADNEQFF. The J gene is TRBJ2-1, the V gene TRBV6-5; a weak D match, TRBD2 (6 bases). V was shortened by 0 bases and J by 5 bases, with 11 bases between the two germline ends. The CDR3 has 15 amino acids. From germline, CDR1 is MNHEY and CDR2 SVGAGI.